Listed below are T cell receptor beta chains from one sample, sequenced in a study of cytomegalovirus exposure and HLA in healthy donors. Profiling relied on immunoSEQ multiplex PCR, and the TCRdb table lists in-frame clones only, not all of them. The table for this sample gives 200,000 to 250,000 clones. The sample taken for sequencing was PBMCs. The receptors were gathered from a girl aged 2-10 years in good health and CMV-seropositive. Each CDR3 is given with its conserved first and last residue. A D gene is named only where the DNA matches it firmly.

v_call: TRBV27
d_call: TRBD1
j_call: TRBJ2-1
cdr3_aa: CASSFSGTGGRYNEQFF
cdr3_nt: TGTGCCAGCAGTTTCTCCGGGACAGGGGGCAGATACAATGAGCAGTTCTTC

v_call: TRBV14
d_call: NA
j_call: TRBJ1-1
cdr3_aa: CASSQAPGVNTEAFF
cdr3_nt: TGTGCCAGCAGCCAAGCTCCAGGGGTGAACACTGAAGCTTTCTTT

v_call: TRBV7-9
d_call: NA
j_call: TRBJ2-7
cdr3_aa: CASSLTTRDEQYF
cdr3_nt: TGTGCCAGCAGCTTGACTACCCGGGACGAGCAGTACTTC

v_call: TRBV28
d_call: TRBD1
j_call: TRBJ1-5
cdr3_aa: CASLDRGVFQGHQPQHF
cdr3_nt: TGTGCCAGCCTTGACAGGGGTGTTTTTCAGGGACATCAGCCCCAGCATTTT

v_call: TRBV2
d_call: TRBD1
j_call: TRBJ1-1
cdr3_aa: CAVGQANTEAFF
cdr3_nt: TGTGCCGTGGGACAGGCGAACACTGAAGCTTTCTTT

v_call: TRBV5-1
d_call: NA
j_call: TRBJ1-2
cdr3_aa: CASSTGNQYYGYTF
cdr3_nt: TGCGCCAGCAGCACGGGGAACCAATACTATGGCTACACCTTC

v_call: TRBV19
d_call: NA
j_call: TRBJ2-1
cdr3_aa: CASSIASSYNEQFF
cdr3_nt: TGTGCCAGTAGTATAGCCTCTAGCTACAATGAGCAGTTCTTC

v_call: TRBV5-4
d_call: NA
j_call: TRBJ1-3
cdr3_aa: CASSLGGGDSLSGNTIYF
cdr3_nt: TGTGCCAGCAGCTTGGGGGGGGGCGACAGTCTCTCTGGAAACACCATATATTTT

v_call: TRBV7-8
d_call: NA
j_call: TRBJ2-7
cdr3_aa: CASSFAGRGARDEQYF
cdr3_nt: TGTGCCAGCAGCTTCGCGGGGAGGGGGGCTCGGGACGAGCAGTACTTC

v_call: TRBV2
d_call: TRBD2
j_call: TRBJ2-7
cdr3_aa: CASRSGGEVYEQYF
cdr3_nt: TGTGCCAGCCGTTCGGGGGGGGAGGTCTACGAGCAGTACTTC

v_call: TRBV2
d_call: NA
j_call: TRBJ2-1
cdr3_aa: CASRGVDEQFF
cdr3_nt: TGTGCCAGCAGAGGGGTCGATGAGCAGTTCTTC

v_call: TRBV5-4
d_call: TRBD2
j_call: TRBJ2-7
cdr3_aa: CASSLLAGTYEQYF
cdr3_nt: TGTGCCAGCAGCTTACTAGCGGGGACCTACGAGCAGTACTTC

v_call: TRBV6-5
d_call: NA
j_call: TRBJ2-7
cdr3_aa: CASSYRQPRSSYEQYF
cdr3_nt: TGTGCCAGCAGTTATCGACAGCCCAGGAGCTCCTACGAGCAGTACTTC

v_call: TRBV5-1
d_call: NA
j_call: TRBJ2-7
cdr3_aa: CASSLGDGSGYEQYF
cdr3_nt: TGCGCCAGCAGCTTGGGCGACGGCAGCGGCTACGAGCAGTACTTC

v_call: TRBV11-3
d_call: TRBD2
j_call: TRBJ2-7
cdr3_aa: CASSLSGSISEQYF
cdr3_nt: TGTGCCAGCAGCCTTAGCGGGAGTATCTCCGAGCAGTACTTC

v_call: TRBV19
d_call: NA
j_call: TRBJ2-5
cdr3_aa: CASDQETQYF
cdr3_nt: TGTGCCAGCGACCAAGAGACCCAGTACTTC

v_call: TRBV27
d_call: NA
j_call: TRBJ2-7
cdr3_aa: CASRNDREVYF
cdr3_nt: TGTGCCAGCAGGAATGACAGGGAGGTTTACTTC

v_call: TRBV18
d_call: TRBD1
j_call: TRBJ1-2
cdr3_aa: CASSPPGTAEYGYTF
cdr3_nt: TGTGCCAGCTCACCACCCGGGACAGCGGAGTATGGCTACACCTTC

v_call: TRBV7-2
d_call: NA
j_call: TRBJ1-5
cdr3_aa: CASSLNRGNQPQHF
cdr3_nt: TGTGCCAGCAGCTTAAACAGGGGCAATCAGCCCCAGCATTTT

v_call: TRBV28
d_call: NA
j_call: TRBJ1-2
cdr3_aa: CAATANYGYTF
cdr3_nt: TGTGCCGCTACAGCTAACTATGGCTACACCTTC

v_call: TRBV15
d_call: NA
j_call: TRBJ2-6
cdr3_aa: CATSRVGASPGANVLTF
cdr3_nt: TGTGCCACCAGCAGAGTGGGAGCGAGCCCTGGGGCCAACGTCCTGACTTTC

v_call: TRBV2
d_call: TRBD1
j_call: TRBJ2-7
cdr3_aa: CASSGGGTGSHEQYF
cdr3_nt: TGTGCCAGCAGTGGGGGAGGGACAGGGTCCCACGAGCAGTACTTC

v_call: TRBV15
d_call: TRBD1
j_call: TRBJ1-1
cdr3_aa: CATSESNRGWRGTEAFF
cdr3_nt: TGTGCCACCAGCGAAAGCAACAGGGGATGGAGGGGCACTGAAGCTTTCTTT

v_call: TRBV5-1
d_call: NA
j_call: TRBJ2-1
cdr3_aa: CASSLYGTGSANEQFF
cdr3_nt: TGCGCCAGCAGCTTGTATGGTACTGGTAGCGCCAATGAGCAGTTCTTC

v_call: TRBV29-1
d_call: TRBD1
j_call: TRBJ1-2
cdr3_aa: CSIEGTGVHGYTF
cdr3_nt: TGCAGCATCGAGGGGACAGGTGTACATGGCTACACCTTC

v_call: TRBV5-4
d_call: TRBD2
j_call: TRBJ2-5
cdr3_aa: CASSRTSGRAETQYF
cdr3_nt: TGTGCCAGCAGCCGGACTAGCGGGAGGGCCGAGACCCAGTACTTC